Listed below are T cell receptor beta chains from one sample, sequenced in a study of T cell repertoires in cytomegalovirus infection. TCRdb reprocessed the reads via MiXCR and lists one record per CDR3 protein. Of 700,000 to 950,000 distinct CDR3 sequences in the sample, about 31% were seen once. These receptors' antigens are unknown. Sequencing used cultured CD8+ T cells from PBMCs, obtained from culture after CMV antigen stimulation. These receptors were taken from a human donor in good health (CMV status not recorded). Some clones in this sample may be carry-over from other donors' samples. The CDR3 runs from the conserved cysteine through the conserved F or W. The D gene is left open where the match is weak. Clone size, where shown, is once, few, many, or a class for clones that have expanded.

d_gene: .
len: 13
abundance: .
v_gene: TRBV6-2/TRBV6-3
j_gene: TRBJ1-5
CDR3nt: TGTGCCAGCAAGCCGGGACCGAATCAGCCCCAGCATTTT
CDR3aa: CASKPGPNQPQHF

d_gene: TRBD2
len: 16
abundance: .
v_gene: TRBV13
j_gene: TRBJ2-1
CDR3nt: TGTGCCAGCAGCCCACCCGGACTAGCGGGGCGAGGGGAGCAGTTCTTC
CDR3aa: CASSPPGLAGRGEQFF

d_gene: .
len: 14
abundance: few
v_gene: TRBV27
j_gene: TRBJ1-2
CDR3nt: TGTGCCAGCAGCGGGACACCTCGGCATGTTGGCTACACCTTC
CDR3aa: CASSGTPRHVGYTF

d_gene: TRBD1
len: 17
abundance: .
v_gene: TRBV9
j_gene: TRBJ1-2
CDR3nt: TGTGCCAGCAGCGCCAGTCCCGGGACAGGGCCTAACTATGGCTACACCTTC
CDR3aa: CASSASPGTGPNYGYTF

d_gene: .
len: 14
abundance: many
v_gene: TRBV7-8
j_gene: TRBJ1-5
CDR3nt: TGTGCCAGCAGCTTAGCAGGGGTGCATCAGCCCCAGCATTTT
CDR3aa: CASSLAGVHQPQHF

d_gene: TRBD2
len: 18
abundance: few
v_gene: TRBV7-8
j_gene: TRBJ2-1
CDR3nt: TGTGCCAGCTCGCGGGGAAACGGGGGGGCCGTTTCCTACAATGAGCAGTTCTTC
CDR3aa: CASSRGNGGAVSYNEQFF

d_gene: TRBD1
len: 15
abundance: few
v_gene: TRBV6-2/TRBV6-3
j_gene: TRBJ2-5
CDR3nt: TGTGCCAGCAGTCTCGGGACAGCCACCCAAGAGACCCAGTACTTC
CDR3aa: CASSLGTATQETQYF

d_gene: .
len: 14
abundance: .
v_gene: TRBV10-3
j_gene: TRBJ1-2
CDR3nt: TGTGCCATCGGCCCCCCTTCAGGGGTAGGCGGCTACACCTTC
CDR3aa: CAIGPPSGVGGYTF

d_gene: .
len: 15
abundance: few
v_gene: TRBV6-1
j_gene: TRBJ1-4
CDR3nt: TGTGCCAGCACCCAGACGGTTGCAACTAATGAAAAACTGTTTTTT
CDR3aa: CASTQTVATNEKLFF

d_gene: .
len: 13
abundance: many
v_gene: TRBV2
j_gene: TRBJ1-2
CDR3nt: TGTGCCAGCGTCCGGGAATCTAACTATGGCTACACCTTC
CDR3aa: CASVRESNYGYTF

d_gene: .
len: 15
abundance: few
v_gene: TRBV12-3/TRBV12-4
j_gene: TRBJ2-3
CDR3nt: TGTGCCAGCACCATCGGGCTTTCTAGCACAGATACGCAGTATTTT
CDR3aa: CASTIGLSSTDTQYF

d_gene: .
len: 15
abundance: few
v_gene: TRBV7-6
j_gene: TRBJ1-4
CDR3nt: TGTGCCAGCAGCCCTTTTGCAGGAGGGAATGAAAAACTGTTTTTT
CDR3aa: CASSPFAGGNEKLFF

d_gene: .
len: 18
abundance: many
v_gene: TRBV7-2
j_gene: TRBJ1-1
CDR3nt: TGTGCCAGCAGCTTAGGGGCCCGATTGAGGGGAGTAGGAACTGAAGCTTTCTTT
CDR3aa: CASSLGARLRGVGTEAFF